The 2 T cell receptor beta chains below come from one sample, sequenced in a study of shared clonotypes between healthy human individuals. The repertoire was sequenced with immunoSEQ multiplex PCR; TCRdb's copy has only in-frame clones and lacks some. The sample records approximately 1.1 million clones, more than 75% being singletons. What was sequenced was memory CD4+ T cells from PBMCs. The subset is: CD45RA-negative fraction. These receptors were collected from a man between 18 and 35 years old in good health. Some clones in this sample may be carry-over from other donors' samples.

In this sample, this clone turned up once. This chain's CDR3 is CASSLAGGGGTEAFF. The CDR3 bases are TGTGCCAGCAGCTTGGCAGGGGGCGGTGGCACTGAAGCTTTCTTT. V gene TRBV5-4 combines with J gene TRBJ1-1; 8 positions match TRBD1. This CDR3 comprises 15 residues. Losses at the gene ends were 0 bases for V and 4 bases for J; bases not matched to a gene: 5. Germline V gene data show CDR1 as SGHNT and CDR2 as YYREEE (reference sequence).

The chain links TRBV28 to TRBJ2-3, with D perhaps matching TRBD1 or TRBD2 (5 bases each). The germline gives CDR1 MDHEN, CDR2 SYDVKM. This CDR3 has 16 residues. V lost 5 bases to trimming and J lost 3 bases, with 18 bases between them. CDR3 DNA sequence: TGTGCCAGCAGTCCTCCGGGACGGAGAGTTACAGATACGCAGTATTTT. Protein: CASSPPGRRVTDTQYF.